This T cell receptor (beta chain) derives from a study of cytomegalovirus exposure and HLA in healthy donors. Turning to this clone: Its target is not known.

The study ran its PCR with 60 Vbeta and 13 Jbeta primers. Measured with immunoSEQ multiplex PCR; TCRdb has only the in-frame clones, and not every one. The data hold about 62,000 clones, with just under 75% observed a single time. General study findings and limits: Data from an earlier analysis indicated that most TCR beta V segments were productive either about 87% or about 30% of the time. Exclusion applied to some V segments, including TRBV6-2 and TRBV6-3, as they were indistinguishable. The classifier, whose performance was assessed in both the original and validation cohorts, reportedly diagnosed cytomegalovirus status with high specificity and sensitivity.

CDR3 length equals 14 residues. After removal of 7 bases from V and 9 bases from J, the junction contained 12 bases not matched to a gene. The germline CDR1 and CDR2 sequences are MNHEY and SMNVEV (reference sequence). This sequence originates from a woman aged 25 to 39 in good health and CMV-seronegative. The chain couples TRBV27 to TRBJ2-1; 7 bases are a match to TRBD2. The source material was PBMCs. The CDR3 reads CASTEAGYPLEQFF. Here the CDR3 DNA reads TGTGCCAGCACCGAAGCGGGATACCCCCTTGAGCAGTTCTTC.